Below, 13 T cell receptor beta chains from the same sample are listed, as sequenced in a study of blood T cell repertoires in COVID-19. The protocol was immunoSEQ multiplex PCR, while the TCRdb copy is restricted to in-frame clones and leaves out a portion. The data contain fewer than 500,000 clones, about nine tenths of them singletons. What was sequenced was PBMCs or T cells enriched from blood (not recorded which). The receptors derive from a woman in her late teens or twenties who had recovered from COVID-19.

The V and J genes are TRBV3-1 (or the pseudogene TRBV3-2) and TRBJ1-1, with 8 bases matching TRBD1. The CDR3 sequence is 16 residues long. Per the germline V gene, CDR1 is LGHDT and CDR2 is YNNKEL (reference sequence). The V and J ends lost 4 bases and 0 bases, in that order; junction bases with no gene match: 7. The CDR3 sequence is CASSPDRGGLNTEAFF. The CDR3 DNA reads TGTGCCAGCAGCCCCGACAGGGGAGGATTGAACACTGAAGCTTTCTTT.

The chain links TRBV24-1 to TRBJ2-3, with 8 bases identical to TRBD1. The CDR3 runs to 15 residues. With V trimmed by 4 bases and J by 6 bases, 8 bases remained unmatched. CDR1 and CDR2 from the germline V gene are KGHDR and SFDVKD. CDR3 nucleotide sequence: TGTGCCACCAGTGAGTCCGGGACAGGCCGGGATACGCAGTATTTT. Protein sequence: CATSESGTGRDTQYF.

The DNA for the CDR3 is TGCGCCAGCAGCTCGCGGACTAGCGGGGGTGAGCAGTTCTTC. It codes for CASSSRTSGGEQFF. The chain carries TRBV5-1 and TRBJ2-1; 13 bases match TRBD2. Trimming removed 3 bases from V and 9 bases from J; junction bases left unmatched: 3. The length of the CDR3 is 14 residues. CDR1 and CDR2 (germline): SGHRS, YFSETQ.

This sequence joins TRBV23-1 and TRBJ1-1; D call uncertain. TRBV23-1 is sorted into the ORF group, with uncertain function. The CDR3 totals 14 residues. V was pared by 3 bases and J by 9 bases, with 17 bases between. CDR3 region: CASSQKRAPVQAFF. For the CDR3, the DNA is TGCGCCAGCAGTCAGAAGCGGGCGCCGGTTCAAGCTTTCTTT.

The chain is built from TRBV5-6 and TRBJ1-5; D is perhaps TRBD1 (5 bases). The CDR3 length is 15 residues. V was clipped by 2 bases and J by 4 bases, with 13 bases between them. Per the germline V gene, CDR1 is SGHDT and CDR2 is YYEEEE. As DNA, the CDR3 is TGTGCCAGCAGCTTAGGCAGGGCTGGGAATCAGCCCCAGCATTTT. It yields the protein CASSLGRAGNQPQHF.

The sample holds one count of this clone. The V and J genes are TRBV12-3 or TRBV12-4 and TRBJ2-7; 9 bases map to TRBD1. V shed 6 bases, J shed 6 bases, and the junction held 3 bases outside the gene matches. This CDR3 comprises 12 residues. CDR3 nucleotide sequence: TGTGCCAGCAGAACAGGGGGCTCCGAGCAGTACTTC. Protein product: CASRTGGSEQYF.

V and J are TRBV7-9 and TRBJ2-3; the match to TRBD1 covers 7 bases. The CDR3 totals 13 residues. Per the germline V gene, CDR1 is SEHNR and CDR2 is FQNEAQ (reference sequence). J lost 7 bases, V lost 3 bases, and 4 bases had no gene match. The CDR3 DNA reads as TGTGCCAGCAGCTTGGCGACAGGGAATACGCAGTATTTT. Translation: CASSLATGNTQYF.

For the CDR3, the DNA is TGTGCCAGCAGCCCGAGGGACAGGCGAGGGTACTATGGCTACACCTTC. This translates into CASSPRDRRGYYGYTF. The rearrangement uses TRBV7-6 and TRBJ1-2; 8 bases agree with TRBD1. The germline V gene has CDR1 SGHVS and CDR2 FNYEAQ. The length of the CDR3 is 16 residues. V trimming: 5 bases; J trimming: 3 bases; junction bases outside the gene matches: 11.

The chain couples TRBV5-6 to TRBJ1-5, with D uncertain. Germline CDR1 and CDR2: SGHDT and YYEEEE. V was shortened by 2 bases and J by 0 bases, with 12 bases between the two germline ends. The CDR3 runs to 16 residues. Here the CDR3 reads CASSFSVLSSNQPQHF. CDR3 DNA sequence: TGTGCCAGCAGCTTCTCAGTTCTCTCTAGCAATCAGCCCCAGCATTTT.

The V gene is TRBV28, the J gene TRBJ2-7; 7 nucleotides match TRBD1. The CDR3 covers 15 residues. Germline V gives CDR1 MDHEN, CDR2 SYDVKM. With 3 bases clipped from V and 2 bases from J, the junction kept 7 bases outside the gene matches. CDR3 DNA sequence: TGTGCCAGCAGTTTTCCCGGGACAGAGACCTACGAGCAGTACTTC. This codes for CASSFPGTETYEQYF.

V and J are TRBV4-1 and TRBJ1-1; 7 bases fit TRBD1. The CDR3 spans 14 residues. Trimming removed 4 bases from V and 0 bases from J; junction bases left unmatched: 2. CDR1 is MGHRA and CDR2 is YSYEKL in the germline V gene. CDR3 in amino acids: CASSPGQLNTEAFF. The CDR3 DNA is TGCGCCAGCAGCCCGGGACAGCTGAACACTGAAGCTTTCTTT.

Only a few counts were recorded for this clone. The V and J genes are TRBV5-1 and TRBJ1-4, with 7 bases fitting TRBD1. The germline CDR1 and CDR2 sequences are SGHRS and YFSETQ. The trim removed 4 bases at V and 8 bases at J, leaving 8 bases unmatched. This CDR3 is 14 amino acids long. The CDR3 here is CASSRTTGSEKLFF. Here the CDR3 DNA reads TGCGCCAGCAGCCGGACGACAGGGAGCGAAAAACTGTTTTTT. Full variable domain (outside the CDR3, taken from reference TRBV5-1 and TRBJ1-4): KAGVTQTPRYLIKTRGQQVTLSCSPISGHRSVSWYQQTPGQGLQFLFEYFSETQRNKGNFPGRFSGRQFSNSRSEMNVSTLELGDSALYLCASSRTTGSEKLFFGSGTQLSVL.

For the CDR3, the DNA is TGTGCCTGGACAGGAAAAGACCTCTATGGCTACACCTTC. It specifies CAWTGKDLYGYTF. The gene calls are TRBV30 and TRBJ1-2; D gene ambiguous. The germline CDR1 and CDR2 sequences are GTSNPN and SVGIG (reference sequence). V lost 4 bases and J 4 bases, leaving 13 bases between the germline ends. The CDR3 is made up of 13 amino acids.